The 11 T cell receptor beta chains below all came from one sample that was sequenced in a study of shared clonotypes between healthy human individuals. Here immunoSEQ multiplex PCR was the method, and the copy in TCRdb shows in-frame clones only, minus some. The sample consists of about 490,000 clones, around three quarters of them appearing once. Sequences were obtained from PBMCs. Receptor source: a woman aged 35 to 49 in good health. Some clones in this sample may be carry-over from other donors' samples.

V usage is TRBV2 and J usage is TRBJ2-7; the match to TRBD2 covers 13 bases. The junction had 5 bases not matched to a gene; V was cut back by 3 bases and J by 6 bases. CDR1 SNHLY and CDR2 FYNNEI come from the germline V gene. This CDR3 is 15 amino acids long. The CDR3 protein is CASSELGLAGAEQYF. The CDR3 DNA sequence: TGTGCCAGCAGTGAGCTCGGACTAGCGGGAGCCGAGCAGTACTTC.

This chain uses TRBV4-3 with TRBJ1-2; D not resolved. Trimming removed 4 bases from V and 6 bases from J, with 15 bases in between. Germline values: CDR1 LGHNA, CDR2 YSLEER. This CDR3 contains 14 residues. The CDR3 nucleotides are TGCGCCAGCAGCCGAGACGGAGGGAAGGATGGCTACACCTTC. Amino acids: CASSRDGGKDGYTF.

CDR3 sequence: CAWSPGGGYNEQFF. In DNA, the CDR3 is TGTGCCTGGAGCCCAGGGGGAGGCTACAATGAGCAGTTCTTC. The chain carries TRBV30 and TRBJ2-1; a possible D gene is TRBD1 (7 bases). The CDR3 spans 14 residues. Germline values: CDR1 GTSNPN, CDR2 SVGIG (reference sequence). The V gene lost 3 bases and the J gene lost 3 bases, with 12 bases spanning the gap.

The chain recombines TRBV5-1 with TRBJ2-1; no clear D. Germline values: CDR1 SGHRS, CDR2 YFSETQ. The germline V and J ends were trimmed by 0 bases and 5 bases, with 12 bases remaining between them. CDR3 size: 15 residues. The CDR3 is CASSLDAPAHNEQFF. The CDR3 region has the DNA TGCGCCAGCAGCTTGGACGCCCCCGCCCACAATGAGCAGTTCTTC.

The sample holds one count of this clone. The gene calls are TRBV27 and TRBJ2-4; 10 bases fit TRBD1. CDR1 is MNHEY and CDR2 is SMNVEV in the germline V gene (reference sequence). The CDR3 spans 14 residues. Trimming at V came to 5 bases and at J to 6 bases, leaving 4 bases not matched to a gene. The CDR3 DNA reads TGTGCCAGCAGTACGAGGGACAGGGGAAACATTCAGTACTTC. Its protein is CASSTRDRGNIQYF.

The chain links TRBV4-1 to TRBJ2-1, with 8 bases that match TRBD2. The CDR3 has 16 amino acids. V lost 2 bases to trimming and J lost 4 bases; unmatched junction nucleotides: 7. In germline, CDR1 is MGHRA, CDR2 YSYEKL. The DNA of the CDR3 is TGCGCCAGCAGCCAACCAGGGACTAGACCTTACAATGAGCAGTTCTTC. Translation gives CASSQPGTRPYNEQFF.

This clone was observed a few times. A much larger clone lies a single base off, so this may be a read error. This chain connects TRBV7-9 to TRBJ1-4; D possibly corresponds to TRBD1 (6 bases). The germline CDR1 and CDR2 sequences are SEHNR and FQNEAQ (reference sequence). CDR3 length: 15 amino acids. The V end lost 8 bases, the J end lost 5 bases, and 18 bases lay between the germline ends. CDR3 DNA sequence: TGTGCCAGCGGGGCCCGACAGGAGGCAAATGAAAAACTGTTTTTT. Its protein product is CASGARQEANEKLFF. The whole variable domain, remainder taken from reference TRBV7-9 and TRBJ1-4, is DTGVSQNPRHKITKRGQNVTFRCDPISEHNRLYWYRQTLGQGPEFLTYFQNEAQLEKSRLLSDRFSAERPKGSFSTLEIQRTEQGDSAMYLCASGARQEANEKLFFGSGTQLSVL.

The chain carries TRBV13 and TRBJ2-5; 15 bases are a match to TRBD2. From germline, CDR1 is PRHDT and CDR2 FYEKMQ (reference sequence). The junction had 6 bases not matched to a gene; V was cut back by 4 bases and J by 0 bases. CDR3 size: 18 residues. The CDR3, as DNA: TGTGCCAGCAGCTCCCGCGGGACTAGCGGGAGGCACCAAGAGACCCAGTACTTC. This sequence encodes CASSSRGTSGRHQETQYF.

This sequence joins TRBV28 and TRBJ2-1; 9 bases are shared with TRBD2. Germline V gives CDR1 MDHEN, CDR2 SYDVKM. The CDR3 spans 15 residues. After removal of 6 bases from V and 0 bases from J, the junction contained 3 bases not matched to a gene. The CDR3 DNA sequence: TGTGCCAGCAGCCGTAGCGGGAGCTCCTACAATGAGCAGTTCTTC. It encodes CASSRSGSSYNEQFF.

This clone was observed a single time. The V gene is TRBV29-1, the J gene TRBJ2-1, with 7 bases matching TRBD2. CDR1 and CDR2 from the germline V gene are SQVTM and ANQGSEA. The CDR3 consists of 14 residues. V trimming: 8 bases; J trimming: 4 bases; junction bases outside the gene matches: 11. This chain's CDR3 is CSTPAGNDYNEQFF. The CDR3 nucleotides are TGCAGCACCCCAGCGGGAAACGATTACAATGAGCAGTTCTTC.

The V call is TRBV28, the J call TRBJ2-1; no reliable D call. Trimming stripped 6 bases from V and 0 bases from J, with 9 bases between. The CDR3 is made up of 14 amino acids. Germline values: CDR1 MDHEN, CDR2 SYDVKM. CDR3 nucleotides: TGTGCCAGCAGCCGACCGGCCTCCTACAATGAGCAGTTCTTC. Its translation is CASSRPASYNEQFF.